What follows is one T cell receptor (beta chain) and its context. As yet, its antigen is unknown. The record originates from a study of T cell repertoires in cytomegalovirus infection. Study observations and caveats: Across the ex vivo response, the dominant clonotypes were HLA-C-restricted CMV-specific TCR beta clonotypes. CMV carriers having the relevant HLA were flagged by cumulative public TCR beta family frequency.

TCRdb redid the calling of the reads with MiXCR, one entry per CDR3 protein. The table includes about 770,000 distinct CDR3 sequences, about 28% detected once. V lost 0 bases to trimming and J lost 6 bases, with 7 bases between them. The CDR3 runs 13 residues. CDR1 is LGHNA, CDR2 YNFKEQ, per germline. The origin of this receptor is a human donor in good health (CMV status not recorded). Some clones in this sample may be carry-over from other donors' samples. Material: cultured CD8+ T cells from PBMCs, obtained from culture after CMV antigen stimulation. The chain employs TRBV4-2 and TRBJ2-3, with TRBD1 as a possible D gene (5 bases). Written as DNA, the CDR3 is TGTGCCAGCAGCCAAGACAGGGATGATACGCAGTATTTT. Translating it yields CASSQDRDDTQYF.